One T cell receptor (beta chain) is described in this entry. Its binding antigen is unknown. No much larger clone exists at a distance of one base, and base qualities are not known. Other DNA sequences within the sample encode an identical CDR3. The data were taken from a study of vaccination effects on CD4 cells after COVID-19 (dated by TCRdb to between 2021 and 2023). Background on the whole study: Participants received two doses of either the BNT162b2 or the mRNA-1273 mRNA SARS-CoV-2 vaccine. SARS-CoV-2 spike-specific CD4+ TCR repertoires from before and after mRNA vaccination were compared in COVID-19 convalescent patients and in infection-naive vaccine recipients. A total of 10 COVID-19 convalescent patients and a few SARS-CoV-2-naive healthy vaccine recipients were included in the full study. The Oncomine TCR Beta short-read assay on an Illumina iSeq 100 was used to sequence cultures from other donors in the study.

Paper-wide results and their limitations: Limitations of the study were the small number of convalescent patients and the absence of early post-infection timepoints. At late post-vaccination timepoints, both infection-induced and vaccine-induced clones showed marked clonal contraction, consistent with waning T cell responses. In healthy vaccine recipients, vaccine-induced clones were almost all SARS-CoV-2 mono-reactive, with only 1 of 255 being cross-reactive with common cold coronaviruses.

Libraries came from the immunoSEQ multiplex PCR assay. DNA from the CD4+ T cells that had been cultured and isolated underwent TCR beta CDR3 sequencing. The paper's data handling went like this. Non-productive TCR sequences were removed, reads were trimmed to the CDR3 region, and CDR3s of at least 7 amino acids were retained. The MANAFEST web app was used to pick out antigen-specific clonotypes by comparing their expansion in peptide wells with that in reference cultures. To count as positive, a clone had to show expansion at FDR<0.05 compared with the reference and with all other wells, an odds ratio above 5, and a frequency above 0.1% in two replicate wells. Clonotypes significantly expanded in SARS-CoV-2 spike wells and in at least one common cold coronavirus spike condition were defined as cross-reactive. Using the stringdist R package, CDR3 similarity was measured by Levenshtein distance, and unrooted trees were constructed with ape in R 3.6.1. Held by TCRdb, this immuneACCESS table contains in-frame sequences only and omits some clones. Under half of the omission traces to an unresolved V gene where checked; the cause of the rest is unknown. The D gene and trimming were derived from the DNA, and the V and J assignments and clone size from that table. The sample has 74,000 or so clones on record, 80% of them singletons. The ten largest clones represent 10% to 15% of the sample.

To identify antigen-specific CD4+ T cell clonotypes by their expansion, the ViraFEST assay first stimulated PBMC with viral peptide pools and then applied TCR sequencing. After around 11 days of culture, CD4+ T cells were isolated with the EasySep CD4+ T cell isolation kit. None of the healthy vaccine recipients had a prior SARS-CoV-2 infection, which was confirmed by nucleocapsid antibody tests that came back negative both before and after vaccination. Each well held around 1.9 million PBMC cultured in IMDM containing about 5.4% human AB serum, 10 IU/ml IL-2 and gentamicin, along with roughly 10 ug/ml peptides. On days 3 and 7, half of the culture medium was replaced with fresh IL-2-containing medium. Unless otherwise noted, each peptide stimulation condition was cultured in triplicate wells. Using Ficoll-Paque Plus gradient centrifugation, PBMC were separated from whole blood and then either used fresh or cryopreserved at -140C. The overlapping peptide pools covered the spike proteins of SARS-CoV-2 and of the common cold coronaviruses HCoV-NL63, HCoV-OC43 and HCoV-229E. The QIAamp micro DNA kit was used to extract genomic DNA from the cultured CD4+ T cells.

Based on the germline V gene (reference sequence), the CDR1 and CDR2 sequences are LGHDT and YNNKEL. V is reduced by 3 bases and J by 5 bases, leaving a spacing of 7 bases between them. The CDR3 has 12 amino acids, counting the end cysteine and phenylalanine. Kept here is only the CDR3 DNA, which spans 36 bases and is read in frame from base 1. Here the sequenced sample was CD4+ T cells from PBMCs cultured with SARS-CoV-2 spike peptides, taken before COVID-19 vaccination. The sample's cell subset or site label is to be understood as: SARS-CoV-2 spike overlapping peptide pool stimulation. The rearrangement combines TRBV3-1 (or the pseudogene TRBV3-2) with TRBJ2-5; the D region possibly corresponds to TRBD2 (6 bases align). The sequence was obtained from a human donor who received a COVID-19 vaccine. The DNA sequence follows: TGTGCCAGCAGCCAGGGAGGCGAGACCCAGTACTTC. The encoded protein is CASSQGGETQYF.